This TCR beta chain was observed in a study of cytotoxic CD8 clonotypes in ibrutinib-treated CLL. The CDR3 is made up of 15 amino acids. With 5 bases removed from V and 0 bases from J, the gap between germline ends came to 11 bases. Per the germline V gene, CDR1 is SGHTA and CDR2 is FQGNSA. The table came from immunoSEQ multiplex PCR; TCRdb's copy has only in-frame clones and leaves some out. This table holds some 120,000 clones, 58% found once. General study results and limits: Higher circulating CD8+ T-cell counts strongly accompanied higher baseline clonality, above age-matched healthy donors.

Regarding this clone: Its target is unknown.

The sequences come from PBMCs, collected after 24 months of ibrutinib treatment. The chain combines TRBV7-2 with TRBJ2-1, with D tentatively TRBD2 (6 bases). This sequence originates from a human donor with chronic lymphocytic leukemia. The CDR3 is CASSATSFSYNEQFF. CDR3 in DNA: TGTGCCAGCAGCGCCACTAGCTTCTCCTACAATGAGCAGTTCTTC. Supplemented by reference TRBV7-2 and TRBJ2-1, the full variable domain reads GAGVSQSPSNKVTEKGKDVELRCDPISGHTALYWYRQSLGQGLEFLIYFQGNSAPDKSGLPSDRFSAERTGGSVSTLTIQRTQQEDSAVYLCASSATSFSYNEQFFGPGTRLTVL.